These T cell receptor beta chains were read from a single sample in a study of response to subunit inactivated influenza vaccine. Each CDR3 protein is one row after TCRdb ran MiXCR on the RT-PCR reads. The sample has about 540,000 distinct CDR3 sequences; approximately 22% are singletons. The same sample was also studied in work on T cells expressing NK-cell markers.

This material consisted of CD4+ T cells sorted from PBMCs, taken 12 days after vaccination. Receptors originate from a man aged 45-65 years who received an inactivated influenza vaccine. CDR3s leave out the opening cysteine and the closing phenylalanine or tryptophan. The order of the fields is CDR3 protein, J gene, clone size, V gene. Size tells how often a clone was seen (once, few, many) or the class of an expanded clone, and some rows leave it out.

CDR3 protein: ASRSSSLIMDEQF
J gene: TRBJ2-1
clone size: few
V gene: TRBV6-1

CDR3 protein: AIRAWTSGSGNNEQF
J gene: TRBJ2-1
clone size: few
V gene: TRBV10-3

CDR3 protein: SAASQGGLYGYT
J gene: TRBJ1-2
clone size: few
V gene: TRBV20-1

CDR3 protein: AISERGTDTGNTIY
J gene: TRBJ1-3
clone size: -
V gene: TRBV10-3

CDR3 protein: ASSENTFSYEQY
J gene: TRBJ2-7
clone size: few
V gene: TRBV10-1

CDR3 protein: SGEVQETQY
J gene: TRBJ2-5
clone size: few
V gene: TRBV29-1

CDR3 protein: ASRFGQYNEQF
J gene: TRBJ2-1
clone size: many
V gene: TRBV6-1

CDR3 protein: ASSPRAGGVTGANVLT
J gene: TRBJ2-6
clone size: -
V gene: TRBV11-2

CDR3 protein: ASSFGHSNTGELF
J gene: TRBJ2-2
clone size: many
V gene: TRBV12-3/TRBV12-4

CDR3 protein: ASSLGQGFSEQY
J gene: TRBJ2-7
clone size: -
V gene: TRBV12-3/TRBV12-4

CDR3 protein: SVLLGTSGSGEQY
J gene: TRBJ2-7
clone size: -
V gene: TRBV29-1

CDR3 protein: ASSLLRATGELF
J gene: TRBJ2-2
clone size: few
V gene: TRBV7-9

CDR3 protein: SVEGIPGQGRETQY
J gene: TRBJ2-5
clone size: -
V gene: TRBV29-1

CDR3 protein: ASSLLLGNYGYT
J gene: TRBJ1-2
clone size: few
V gene: TRBV7-2

CDR3 protein: ASSKTRREKLF
J gene: TRBJ1-4
clone size: few
V gene: TRBV6-1

CDR3 protein: ASSKGVTEAF
J gene: TRBJ1-1
clone size: -
V gene: TRBV7-9

CDR3 protein: SAIPGTGGWSNQPQH
J gene: TRBJ1-5
clone size: once
V gene: TRBV20-1

CDR3 protein: ASSFSGGEETQY
J gene: TRBJ2-5
clone size: -
V gene: TRBV11-2

CDR3 protein: SARWRAPNTEAF
J gene: TRBJ1-1
clone size: -
V gene: TRBV20-1

CDR3 protein: ASNIGPSNTGELF
J gene: TRBJ2-2
clone size: -
V gene: TRBV7-3

CDR3 protein: SALLRGQAF
J gene: TRBJ1-5
clone size: -
V gene: TRBV20-1

CDR3 protein: ASGPGAMIYEQY
J gene: TRBJ2-7
clone size: many
V gene: TRBV5-5

CDR3 protein: SAGRRPSYEQY
J gene: TRBJ2-7
clone size: -
V gene: TRBV20-1

CDR3 protein: SARPLTGAKVGQF
J gene: TRBJ2-1
clone size: few
V gene: TRBV20-1

CDR3 protein: ASSYSKSSESADTQY
J gene: TRBJ2-3
clone size: few
V gene: TRBV6-5

CDR3 protein: SAVGQAVSYEQY
J gene: TRBJ2-7
clone size: few
V gene: TRBV20-1

CDR3 protein: ASSTGLAGTGEQY
J gene: TRBJ2-7
clone size: -
V gene: TRBV5-1

CDR3 protein: ASSFEGDKSDTQY
J gene: TRBJ2-3
clone size: -
V gene: TRBV7-9

CDR3 protein: ASSPGGGGRTDTQY
J gene: TRBJ2-3
clone size: -
V gene: TRBV7-2

CDR3 protein: ASSLGGGSIATNEKLF
J gene: TRBJ1-4
clone size: few
V gene: TRBV5-1

CDR3 protein: ASSPGTGVSGANVLT
J gene: TRBJ2-6
clone size: many
V gene: TRBV12-3/TRBV12-4

CDR3 protein: ASSLVPGSVAKNIQY
J gene: TRBJ2-4
clone size: -
V gene: TRBV7-2

CDR3 protein: ASSLERGVTQY
J gene: TRBJ2-3
clone size: -
V gene: TRBV5-1

CDR3 protein: ASRHGSQETQY
J gene: TRBJ2-5
clone size: -
V gene: TRBV7-2

CDR3 protein: SARDRTGGGRGDTQY
J gene: TRBJ2-3
clone size: -
V gene: TRBV20-1

CDR3 protein: ASRGLADRISSYNEQF
J gene: TRBJ2-1
clone size: few
V gene: TRBV6-1

CDR3 protein: ASSYMGRNTEAF
J gene: TRBJ1-1
clone size: once
V gene: TRBV6-5

CDR3 protein: SARVTNSNQPQH
J gene: TRBJ1-5
clone size: -
V gene: TRBV20-1

CDR3 protein: ASRITSTGPNSPLH
J gene: TRBJ1-6
clone size: few
V gene: TRBV28

CDR3 protein: ASSPLVNQPQH
J gene: TRBJ1-5
clone size: -
V gene: TRBV18

CDR3 protein: ASSSGTGHDEQY
J gene: TRBJ2-7
clone size: -
V gene: TRBV5-1

CDR3 protein: ASTTSANSYNEQF
J gene: TRBJ2-1
clone size: few
V gene: TRBV7-2

CDR3 protein: ASSVEARTDTDTQY
J gene: TRBJ2-3
clone size: -
V gene: TRBV9

CDR3 protein: SARDFRGPEDTQY
J gene: TRBJ2-3
clone size: -
V gene: TRBV20-1

CDR3 protein: SVAGTSGRTDTQY
J gene: TRBJ2-3
clone size: many
V gene: TRBV29-1

CDR3 protein: ASSLNTGSSTGELF
J gene: TRBJ2-2
clone size: few
V gene: TRBV7-6

CDR3 protein: ASSLVPRGPSNTGELF
J gene: TRBJ2-2
clone size: many
V gene: TRBV5-1

CDR3 protein: ATGGSGPREQY
J gene: TRBJ2-7
clone size: -
V gene: TRBV7-2